Listed below are T cell receptor beta chains from one sample, sequenced in a study of T cell responses to AZD1222 COVID-19 vaccine. Method: immunoSEQ multiplex PCR; TCRdb's copy keeps in-frame clones and lacks some. The table lists approximately 82,000 clones, 90% of them singletons, with around 5.2% in the top ten. This sample comprised peripheral blood, obtained on day 0 of AZD1222 vaccination. Receptors were obtained from an adult in good health. Each CDR3 is given with its conserved first and last residue. D genes are given only for firm matches. Clone size, where shown, is once, few, many, or a class for clones that have expanded.

V	J	D	size	CDR3	DNA
TRBV29-1	TRBJ1-1	.	.	CSGTLLGLHTEAFF	TGCAGCGGGACGTTATTGGGACTTCACACTGAAGCTTTCTTT
TRBV6-5	TRBJ1-3	.	.	CATRDTRNTIYF	TGTGCCACCAGGGACACCAGAAACACCATATATTTT
TRBV28	TRBJ1-3	.	.	CASSPPMSLSGNTIYF	TGTGCCAGCAGTCCCCCCATGAGCCTCTCTGGAAACACCATATATTTT
TRBV12-3/TRBV12-4	TRBJ1-1	.	.	CASSDTYTEAFF	TGTGCCAGCAGTGACACTTACACTGAAGCTTTCTTT
TRBV7-9	TRBJ2-7	.	.	CASSLGKGGVGYEQYF	TGTGCCAGCAGCTTAGGCAAAGGGGGGGTTGGTTACGAGCAGTACTTC
TRBV28	TRBJ1-2	.	.	CASSFMDAYGYTF	TGTGCCAGCAGTTTCATGGACGCCTATGGCTACACCTTC
TRBV6-6	TRBJ1-2	.	.	CASSYVAGAANYGYTF	TGTGCCAGCAGTTACGTCGCGGGAGCGGCTAACTATGGCTACACCTTC
TRBV3-1/TRBV3-2	TRBJ1-1	TRBD1	.	CASSQDRTGTRAFF	TGTGCCAGCAGCCAAGACCGGACAGGGACAAGGGCTTTCTTT
TRBV6-5	TRBJ1-6	.	.	CASSPTWGDSPLHF	TGTGCCAGCAGTCCTACCTGGGGGGACTCACCCCTCCACTTT
TRBV6-5	TRBJ2-3	.	once	CASRRGSPDTQYF	TGTGCCAGCAGGAGGGGAAGCCCAGATACGCAGTATTTT
TRBV19	TRBJ1-2	.	.	CASTTGFPTYGYTF	TGTGCCAGTACAACAGGGTTCCCAACCTATGGCTACACCTTC
TRBV28	TRBJ2-2	.	.	CASSINRVDTGELFF	TGTGCCAGCAGTATAAACAGAGTAGACACCGGGGAGCTGTTTTTT
TRBV7-6	TRBJ1-1	TRBD1	.	CASSNTQGAEAFF	TGTGCCAGCAGCAATACACAGGGGGCTGAAGCTTTCTTT
TRBV9	TRBJ1-3	.	.	CASSRGQLSGNTIYF	TGTGCCAGCAGTCGGGGACAACTCTCTGGAAACACCATATATTTT
TRBV3-1/TRBV3-2	TRBJ2-4	.	.	CASSQENYGENIQYF	TGTGCCAGCAGCCAAGAGAACTACGGGGAAAACATTCAGTACTTC
TRBV5-1	TRBJ1-1	.	.	CASRGQGNTEAFF	TGCGCCAGCAGGGGGCAGGGAAACACTGAAGCTTTCTTT
TRBV6-5	TRBJ1-2	TRBD1	.	CASTVQAGQDYGYTF	TGTGCCAGCACCGTTCAGGCGGGACAGGATTATGGCTACACCTTC
TRBV27	TRBJ1-1	.	.	CASRTAGRGNTEAFF	TGTGCCAGCAGGACAGCCGGCCGGGGTAACACTGAAGCTTTCTTT
TRBV24-1	TRBJ2-1	TRBD2	.	CATSDSAQLAGGRNEQFF	TGTGCCACCAGTGATTCGGCTCAACTAGCGGGGGGGCGTAATGAGCAGTTCTTC
TRBV7-2	TRBJ2-5	TRBD2	.	CASSLGETSGGASETQYF	TGTGCCAGCAGCTTAGGGGAGACTAGCGGGGGGGCCTCAGAGACCCAGTACTTC
TRBV21-1	TRBJ2-1	.	.	CASSKTSGGLSSYNEQFF	TGTGCCAGCAGCAAAACTAGCGGGGGGCTTAGCTCCTACAATGAGCAGTTCTTC
TRBV7-2	TRBJ2-1	.	.	CASSLGRQARIDEQFF	TGTGCCAGCAGCTTAGGTCGGCAGGCTCGAATAGATGAGCAGTTCTTC
TRBV2	TRBJ1-5	TRBD1	.	CASKGTGVRPQHF	TGTGCCAGCAAAGGGACAGGGGTTCGGCCCCAGCATTTT
TRBV9	TRBJ2-7	.	once	CASSVDTELYEQYF	TGTGCCAGCAGCGTAGACACAGAGCTCTACGAGCAGTACTTC
TRBV11-2	TRBJ2-2	.	.	CASMGTGELFF	TGTGCCAGCATGGGAACCGGGGAGCTGTTTTTT
TRBV14	TRBJ2-7	TRBD1	.	CASSQGIRTGREYF	TGTGCCAGCAGCCAAGGAATTCGGACAGGGCGAGAATACTTC
TRBV7-2	TRBJ1-4	.	.	CASSSSGNWDRAKLFF	.
TRBV3-1/TRBV3-2	TRBJ1-6	TRBD1	.	CASSHRDRGSYNSPLHF	TGTGCCAGCAGCCACCGGGACAGGGGGAGCTATAATTCACCCCTCCACTTT
TRBV29-1	TRBJ1-2	.	once	CSAGQTSYGYTF	TGCAGCGCCGGTCAGACGAGCTATGGCTACACCTTC
TRBV29-1	TRBJ2-1	TRBD2	.	CSVENQRGGLYNNEQFF	TGCAGCGTTGAGAATCAGCGGGGGGGGCTATACAATAATGAGCAGTTCTTC
TRBV4-3	TRBJ2-2	TRBD2	.	CASSHISGGITGELFF	TGCGCCAGCAGCCATATAAGCGGGGGGATCACCGGGGAGCTGTTTTTT
TRBV7-9	TRBJ1-2	.	.	CASSLEGYGYTF	TGTGCCAGCAGCTTAGAAGGCTATGGCTACACCTTC
TRBV28	TRBJ1-6	.	.	CASSLPQTGDSPLHF	TGTGCCAGCAGTTTGCCACAGACGGGGGATTCACCCCTCCACTTT
TRBV9	TRBJ2-7	.	.	CASSVEATGQGPNSYEQYF	TGTGCCAGCAGCGTAGAAGCAACGGGGCAGGGGCCTAACTCCTACGAGCAGTACTTC
TRBV4-2	TRBJ2-7	TRBD2	.	CASSQDAGGGASYEQYF	TGTGCCAGCAGCCAAGATGCGGGCGGGGGGGCGTCCTACGAGCAGTACTTC
TRBV5-4	TRBJ2-1	.	.	CASSPVQYNEQFF	TGTGCCAGCAGTCCCGTGCAGTACAATGAGCAGTTCTTC
TRBV3-1/TRBV3-2	TRBJ2-1	.	.	CASSPDNPWGATEQFF	TGTGCCAGCAGCCCCGACAACCCTTGGGGGGCCACTGAGCAGTTCTTC
TRBV12-3/TRBV12-4	TRBJ2-1	TRBD1	.	CASSAGRQGQQFF	TGTGCCAGCAGTGCAGGAAGACAGGGTCAACAGTTCTTC
TRBV18	TRBJ2-3	TRBD1	.	CASSQGAGDTQYF	TGTGCCAGCTCACAGGGGGCCGGAGATACGCAGTATTTT
TRBV27	TRBJ2-2	.	.	CASSSFPYRPGELFF	TGTGCCAGCAGTTCTTTCCCTTACCGGCCCGGGGAGCTGTTTTTT
TRBV19	TRBJ2-7	TRBD1	.	CASTMGTATDEQYF	TGTGCCAGTACCATGGGGACAGCCACCGACGAGCAGTACTTC
TRBV5-1	TRBJ1-5	.	.	CASRAGTRSNQPQHF	TGCGCCAGCAGAGCAGGGACGCGTAGCAATCAGCCCCAGCATTTT
TRBV7-9	TRBJ1-1	.	.	CASSLSGANTEAFF	TGTGCCAGCAGCTTATCGGGGGCAAACACTGAAGCTTTCTTT
TRBV11-2	TRBJ2-7	TRBD2	few	CASSLDPGLGREQYF	TGTGCCAGCAGCTTAGATCCCGGACTAGGGCGCGAGCAGTACTTC
TRBV27	TRBJ2-7	TRBD1	.	CASSLGGATGYYEQYF	TGTGCCAGCAGTTTGGGTGGTGCGACAGGGTACTACGAGCAGTACTTC
TRBV28	TRBJ2-1	.	.	CASSLRGDGNEQFF	TGTGCCAGCAGTTTGAGGGGGGATGGCAATGAGCAGTTCTTC
TRBV27	TRBJ1-4	TRBD1	once	CASSPQRGRKGEKLFF	TGTGCCAGCAGTCCCCAAAGGGGGCGGAAAGGTGAAAAACTGTTTTTT
TRBV6-4	TRBJ1-6	TRBD1	few	CASSDWKGDSWLSSYNSPLHF	TGTGCCAGCAGTGACTGGAAAGGGGACAGTTGGTTGAGCTCCTATAATTCACCCCTCCACTTT
TRBV29-1	TRBJ2-7	TRBD1	medium-sized	CSAKTPGTGDEQYF	TGCAGCGCCAAAACCCCCGGGACAGGGGACGAGCAGTACTTC